This T cell receptor beta chain stems from a study of blood T cell repertoires in COVID-19. TCRdb's table, derived via immunoSEQ multiplex PCR, lists solely in-frame clones and lacks some. There are about 260,000 clones in the sample; 87% occur only once, and roughly 1.6% lies in the top ten. This CDR3 region has 12 residues. V lost 6 bases and J lost 5, with 8 bases in between. Sequenced material: peripheral blood. This receptor was taken from a middle-aged woman who had recovered from COVID-19. V is TRBV12-3 or TRBV12-4 and J is TRBJ1-3; the D is unclear. The CDR3 DNA sequence: TGTGCCAGCAGCAGTCGTCGAAACACCATATATTTT. Amino acids: CASSSRRNTIYF.